Each of the 15 T cell receptor beta chains below was sequenced from the same sample in a study of monozygotic twins with inflammatory bowel disease. TCRdb re-called the 5' RACE reads, yielding one record per CDR3 amino acid sequence without DNA. The clone table shows about 43,000 distinct CDR3 sequences, with the ten largest holding about 5%. Material: blood. The origin of the receptors is a human donor with ulcerative colitis or Crohn's disease, or a healthy co-twin of an affected twin (not recorded which).

V usage is TRBV7-2 and J usage is TRBJ2-5; TCRdb gives TRBD1 as the D gene, but with no DNA this cannot be confirmed. CDR3 length: 14 amino acids. Germline lookup yields CDR1 SGHTA and CDR2 FQGNSA. The CDR3 sequence: CASSWGGNEETQYF.

The V call is TRBV3-1, the J call TRBJ2-7. This CDR3 is built from 12 residues. Germline assignment: CDR1 LGHDT and CDR2 YNNKEL (reference sequence). This CDR3 reads CASSLRKGEQYF.

The V call is TRBV7-8, the J call TRBJ2-7. This CDR3 spans 12 amino acids. CDR1 is SGHVS, CDR2 FQNEAQ, per germline. CDR3 residues: CASSFTTYEQYF.

This chain uses TRBV5-4 with TRBJ2-5. Looked up from germline, CDR1 is SGHNT and CDR2 is YYREEE (reference sequence). The CDR3 is 15 residues long. The CDR3 is CASSLVQAYQETEYF.

The chain employs TRBV20-1 and TRBJ2-2. Per the germline V gene, CDR1 is DFQATT and CDR2 is SNEGSKA (reference sequence). There are 13 residues in the CDR3. The CDR3 loop reads CSARVGNTGELFF.

The chain recombines TRBV5-1 with TRBJ1-6. Looked up from germline, CDR1 is SGHRS and CDR2 is YFSETQ. The length of the CDR3 is 18 residues. CDR3 region: CASSLEPGLSSYNSPLHF.

The genes are TRBV29-1 and TRBJ1-1. The CDR3 contains 13 residues. In germline, CDR1 is SQVTM, CDR2 ANQGSEA. The CDR3 sequence: CSVRKGGDTEAFF. The variable domain in full, completed from reference TRBV29-1 and TRBJ1-1, reads SAVISQKPSRDICQRGTSLTIQCQVDSQVTMMFWYRQQPGQSLTLIATANQGSEATYESGFVIDKFPISRPNLTFSTLTVSNMSPEDSSIYLCSVRKGGDTEAFFGQGTRLTVV.

V usage is TRBV14 and J usage is TRBJ1-2. Germline CDR1 is SGHDN and CDR2 is FVKESK. The CDR3 is 16 amino acids. The CDR3: CASSQRLSGQLDGYTF.

The chain recombines TRBV12-3 or TRBV12-4 with TRBJ2-5; there is no DNA to check the TCRdb D call of TRBD1. The CDR3 has 13 amino acids. The CDR3 sequence: CASSLETGGTQYF.

The genes are TRBV7-9 and TRBJ2-7; TCRdb reports TRBD2, a call that lacks DNA to check it against. The germline CDR1 and CDR2 sequences are SEHNR and FQNEAQ (reference sequence). The CDR3 runs to 15 residues. The CDR3 sequence is CASSLGIAGGYEQYF. Supplemented by reference TRBV7-9 and TRBJ2-7, the full variable domain reads DTGVSQNPRHKITKRGQNVTFRCDPISEHNRLYWYRQTLGQGPEFLTYFQNEAQLEKSRLLSDRFSAERPKGSFSTLEIQRTEQGDSAMYLCASSLGIAGGYEQYFGPGTRLTVT.

This chain connects TRBV7-2 to TRBJ2-7; without DNA, the TCRdb call of TRBD1 cannot be checked. From germline, CDR1 is SGHTA and CDR2 FQGNSA. The CDR3 is 16 amino acids. The CDR3 spells CASSYNPGQGRNEQYF.

This sequence joins TRBV28 and TRBJ2-1; with no DNA, the TCRdb D assignment of TRBD2 cannot be verified. This CDR3 has 15 amino acids. Germline loops: CDR1 MDHEN, CDR2 SYDVKM. The CDR3 sequence: CASSFRLAGGSEQFF.

This sequence joins TRBV20-1 and TRBJ2-7. This CDR3 comprises 14 residues. CDR1 is DFQATT, CDR2 SNEGSKA, per germline (reference sequence). CDR3 loop: CSARLVSQAWEQYF.

The V call is TRBV5-4, the J call TRBJ2-1; the TRBD2 assignment by TCRdb is unverifiable without DNA. Germline lookup yields CDR1 SGHNT and CDR2 YYREEE (reference sequence). This CDR3 has 17 residues. The CDR3 is CASSHDKWGRGYNEQFF. Full variable domain (rest looked up from reference TRBV5-4 and TRBJ2-1): ETGVTQSPTHLIKTRGQQVTLRCSSQSGHNTVSWYQQALGQGPQFIFQYYREEENGRGNFPPRFSGLQFPNYSSELNVNALELDDSALYLCASSHDKWGRGYNEQFFGPGTRLTVL.

V gene TRBV6-5 combines with J gene TRBJ2-7; TCRdb's D call of TRBD2 is untestable without DNA. Germline assignment: CDR1 MNHEY and CDR2 SVGAGI. This CDR3 is built from 15 residues. The CDR3 here is CATSEAGPRGYEQYF.